Shown below are 20 T cell receptor beta chains from a single sample sequenced in a study of blood T cell repertoires in COVID-19. Sequenced by immunoSEQ multiplex PCR; TCRdb stores in-frame clones only, minus some. The sample has 200,000 to 250,000 clones; roughly 83% are singletons. The sequenced sample consisted of PBMCs or T cells enriched from blood (not recorded which). The receptors were sampled from a woman aged 45-60 years who had recovered from COVID-19.

The chain carries TRBV29-1 and TRBJ1-1; the D is unclear. This CDR3 region has 13 residues. Trimming stripped 4 bases from V and 0 bases from J, with 9 bases between. CDR1 is SQVTM, CDR2 ANQGSEA, per germline. The CDR3: CSVVSTLNTEAFF. CDR3 nucleotide sequence: TGCAGCGTTGTATCCACATTGAACACTGAAGCTTTCTTT.

The rearrangement uses TRBV30 and TRBJ1-2; D is possibly TRBD1 (6 bases). Germline V gene sequence: CDR1 GTSNPN, CDR2 SVGIG (reference sequence). The CDR3 totals 13 residues. Trimming left V 2 bases short and J 3 bases short, with 10 bases between. CDR3 sequence reads: CAWSKRQDYGYTF. The CDR3 DNA is TGTGCCTGGAGTAAACGACAGGACTATGGCTACACCTTC.

The chain has TRBV27 and TRBJ1-2; 9 positions agree with TRBD1. This CDR3 has 15 residues. In germline, CDR1 is MNHEY, CDR2 SMNVEV (reference sequence). J gave up 5 bases and V 5 bases, and 9 bases lay outside the gene matches. The CDR3, as DNA: TGTGCCAGCAGTGGGTGGACAGGGGAGGGGTATGGCTACACCTTC. Encoded protein: CASSGWTGEGYGYTF.

The CDR3 region has the DNA TGTGCCAGCAGCCGGGGACAACTTAACACTGAAGCTTTCTTT. It yields the protein CASSRGQLNTEAFF. The chain uses TRBV7-2 and TRBJ1-1; perhaps TRBD1 as D (6 bases). With 5 bases removed from V and 2 bases from J, the gap between germline ends came to 12 bases. CDR1 SGHTA and CDR2 FQGNSA come from the germline V gene. The CDR3 contains 14 residues.

The chain couples TRBV4-3 to TRBJ2-5, with TRBD2 identical over 10 bases. CDR3 size: 19 residues. Germline CDR1 LGHNA, CDR2 YSLEER. J gave up 4 bases and V 1 base, and 15 bases lay outside the gene matches. The CDR3 DNA sequence: TGCGCCAGCAGCCAAGGGGCTAGCGGGAGAGTTAGGGTAGGAGAGACCCAGTACTTC. The encoded protein is CASSQGASGRVRVGETQYF.

The chain uses TRBV10-3 and TRBJ1-5, with D maybe TRBD1 (6 bases). V lost 8 bases to trimming and J lost 3 bases, with 8 bases between them. Germline V gives CDR1 ENHRY, CDR2 SYGVKD. The CDR3 contains 12 residues. The CDR3 DNA follows: TGTGCCATCGGACAGTTCAATCAGCCCCAGCATTTT. Translation: CAIGQFNQPQHF.

The rearrangement joins TRBV12-5 to TRBJ1-1, with D possibly being TRBD1 (6 bases). V dropped 1 base and J dropped 3 bases, with 18 bases sitting between them. The V gene's germline CDR1 is LGHNT and CDR2 FRNRAP. The CDR3 contains 17 residues. This chain's CDR3 is CASGLGMTGTGYTEAFF. CDR3 coding DNA: TGTGCTAGTGGTTTGGGGATGACCGGTACAGGGTACACTGAAGCTTTCTTT.

The gene calls are TRBV27 and TRBJ2-4, with a weak D call TRBD1 (6 bases). The V end was cut by 7 bases, the J end by 6 bases, with 16 bases between. This CDR3 has 14 amino acids. Germline assignment: CDR1 MNHEY and CDR2 SMNVEV (reference sequence). The DNA for the CDR3 is TGTGCCAGCAAATCTCTGGACAGCGGAAACATTCAGTACTTC. It codes for CASKSLDSGNIQYF.

The rearrangement links TRBV10-1 to TRBJ2-1; TRBD1 might be the D (5 bases). Germline CDR1 is WNHNN and CDR2 is SYGVQD (reference sequence). This CDR3 contains 13 residues. Trimming stripped 3 bases from V and 8 bases from J, with 11 bases between. CDR3: CASSDASRDEQFF. CDR3 coding DNA: TGCGCCAGCAGTGACGCTTCCAGGGATGAGCAGTTCTTC.

The CDR3 spells CASSDRQETQYF. CDR3 bases: TGTGCCAGCAGCGACAGACAAGAGACCCAGTACTTC. This chain uses TRBV6-2 or TRBV6-3 with TRBJ2-5; weak D call: TRBD1 (5 bases). Germline CDR1 reads MNHEY; CDR2 reads SVGEGT. V was clipped by 6 bases and J by 2 bases, with 7 bases between them. The CDR3 is 12 residues long.

The V gene is TRBV4-2, the J gene TRBJ1-2, with 8 bases matching TRBD1. V lost 4 bases to trimming and J lost 4 bases; unmatched junction nucleotides: 5. Germline V gene lookup returns CDR1 LGHNA and CDR2 YNFKEQ. CDR3 length equals 14 residues. For the CDR3, the DNA is TGTGCCAGCAGCCCTAGGACAGGGCTCTATGGCTACACCTTC. Translation: CASSPRTGLYGYTF.

The rearrangement joins TRBV3-1 (or the pseudogene TRBV3-2) to TRBJ1-6; weak D call: TRBD1 (5 bases). CDR3 length: 15 residues. Looked up from germline, CDR1 is LGHDT and CDR2 is YNNKEL (reference sequence). Trimming took 2 bases from V and 6 from J, leaving 11 bases between them. The DNA for the CDR3 is TGTGCCAGCAGCCAAAAAAGGGGCCCTAATTCACCCCTCCACTTT. This sequence encodes CASSQKRGPNSPLHF.

The CDR3 nucleotides read TGTGCCAGCAGTCACCTACAGAATCAGCCCCAGCATTTT. This gives the protein CASSHLQNQPQHF. The chain combines TRBV27 with TRBJ1-5, with D hard to call. Per the germline V gene, CDR1 is MNHEY and CDR2 is SMNVEV (reference sequence). The CDR3 runs 13 residues. Trimming took off 5 bases at V and 4 bases at J, with 9 bases between the two ends.

The chain joins TRBV9 to TRBJ1-2; 8 positions match TRBD1. CDR3 length: 15 residues. V gave up 2 bases and J gave up 9 bases; unmatched junction bases: 12. Per the germline V gene, CDR1 is SGDLS and CDR2 is YYNGEE. The CDR3: CASSVGQGPSGRYTF. CDR3 sequence (DNA): TGTGCCAGCAGCGTCGGACAGGGACCATCCGGTCGCTACACCTTC.

The chain employs TRBV2 and TRBJ1-5; 8 bases fit TRBD1. Germline V gives CDR1 SNHLY, CDR2 FYNNEI. V was clipped by 1 base and J by 3 bases; unmatched bases: 2. CDR3 length: 15 residues. CDR3 nucleotides: TGTGCCAGCAGTGAAGAGGGACAGGTCAATCAGCCCCAGCATTTT. Its translation: CASSEEGQVNQPQHF.

The chain combines TRBV19 with TRBJ1-1; 7 positions agree with TRBD1. Looked up from germline, CDR1 is LNHDA and CDR2 is SQIVND (reference sequence). The CDR3 spans 14 residues. Unmatched junction bases numbered 6, after V lost 7 bases and J lost 1 base. The CDR3 nucleotides are TGTGCCAGTAACACAGGGGCAAGGAACACTGAAGCTTTCTTT. This encodes CASNTGARNTEAFF.

The V gene is TRBV9, the J gene TRBJ2-7; 7 bases match TRBD1. The length of the CDR3 is 14 residues. With 0 bases clipped from V and 6 bases from J, the junction kept 6 bases outside the gene matches. CDR1 is SGDLS, CDR2 YYNGEE, per germline. CDR3 in DNA: TGTGCCAGCAGCGTAGCGGACAGGTCGGGCGAGCAGTACTTC. Translation gives CASSVADRSGEQYF.

The gene calls are TRBV21-1 and TRBJ1-5. TRBV21-1 is classified as a pseudogene. This CDR3 spans 13 amino acids. CDR3 in DNA: TGTGCCAACCCCGGGGGTGGCAATCAGCCCCAGCATTTT. As protein: CANPGGGNQPQHF.

The chain is built from TRBV7-2 and TRBJ2-1; weak D call: TRBD1 (6 bases). Per germline, CDR1 SGHTA and CDR2 FQGNSA. V was clipped by 1 base and J by 15 bases, with 16 bases between them. The CDR3 runs 13 residues. CDR3 DNA: TGTGCCAGCAGCTTAGGGCAGGGGTTGCTCGGGTTCTTC. Translation gives CASSLGQGLLGFF.

The chain recombines TRBV27 with TRBJ2-2; the D gene is possibly TRBD1 (5 bases). Germline CDR1 reads MNHEY; CDR2 reads SMNVEV (reference sequence). This CDR3 has 14 residues. The V end was cut by 6 bases, the J end by 2 bases, with 10 bases between. CDR3 region: CASRIRVNTGELFF. The CDR3 nucleotides read TGTGCCAGCAGAATCAGGGTTAACACCGGGGAGCTGTTTTTT.